This TCR beta chain was recorded in a study of blood T cell repertoires in COVID-19. The wider study: Italy, Spain and the United States were the sources of the convalescent and acute COVID-19 samples. Sources were T cells, B-cell-depleted T cells, or PBMCs; the material itself was cDNA or gDNA.

The CDR3 spans 14 residues. CDR1 and CDR2 from the germline V gene are SNHLY and FYNNEI. Trimming removed 6 bases at V and 9 bases at J, with 20 bases between. Methods used by the authors: Counts of nucleated cells, estimated from reference gene primer amplification, were obtained. Assay used: immunoSEQ multiplex PCR; TCRdb lists only in-frame clones, some missing. V, J and clone size reflect that table, while D and trimming were determined from the DNA. The data hold roughly 100,000 clones, with under 80% observed a single time. The chain employs TRBV2 and TRBJ2-5, with D maybe TRBD1 (7 bases). The sequencing sample was made of peripheral blood. The source of this sequence is a woman in her 70s with acute or convalescent COVID-19. The CDR3 is CASSAGQKKGAQYF. DNA of the CDR3: TGTGCCAGCAGCGCGGGACAGAAAAAAGGGGCCCAGTACTTC. The entire variable domain, with the rest obtained from reference TRBV2 and TRBJ2-5, is as follows: EPEVTQTPSHQVTQMGQEVILRCVPISNHLYFYWYRQILGQKVEFLVSFYNNEISEKSEIFDDQFSVERPDGSNFTLKIRSTKLEDSAMYFCASSAGQKKGAQYFGPGTRLLVL.